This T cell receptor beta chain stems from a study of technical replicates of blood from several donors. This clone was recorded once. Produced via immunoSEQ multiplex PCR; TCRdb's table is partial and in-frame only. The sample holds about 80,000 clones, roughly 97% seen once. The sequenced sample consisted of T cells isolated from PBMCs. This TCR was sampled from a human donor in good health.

Written as DNA, the CDR3 is TGTGCCAGCAGCCCCCGGGGAAGGGAGTATGGCTACACCTTC. It specifies CASSPRGREYGYTF. The V gene is TRBV5-8, the J gene TRBJ1-2; no firm D call. Germline-derived CDR1 and CDR2 are SGHTS and YDEGEE. V was clipped by 4 bases and J by 5 bases, with 15 bases between them. The CDR3 length is 14 residues.